This T cell receptor (beta chain) was sequenced for a study of blood T cell repertoires in COVID-19. Seattle's cohort entered during active infection and was followed longitudinally. TCRdb's table, derived via immunoSEQ multiplex PCR, lists solely in-frame clones and lacks some. The data show around 340,000 clones, roughly 87% seen once. After removal of 7 bases from V and 9 bases from J, the junction contained 9 bases not matched to a gene. This CDR3 has 13 amino acids. Germline values: CDR1 WSHSY, CDR2 SAAADI. Source material: peripheral blood. The source of this sequence is a woman between 55 and 75 years old with COVID-19, enrolled during active disease. The chain has TRBV10-2 and TRBJ2-1; 7 nucleotides align to TRBD1. For the CDR3, the DNA is TGCGCCAGCACGCGAGGGCCAGGGGGTGAGCAGTTCTTC. Encoded protein: CASTRGPGGEQFF.